The clone carrying this T cell receptor (beta chain) has more than one count but fewer than ten. The data were taken from a study of T-cell memory formation after mild COVID-19. The germline V gene encodes CDR1 SGHVS and CDR2 FQNEAQ. The CDR3 length is 15 residues. V lost 3 bases and J lost 3; bases outside the gene matches: 3. Each CDR3 protein gets one entry after TCRdb re-called the 5' RACE reads with MiXCR. The table records about 560,000 distinct CDR3 sequences, about a fifth of them present only once. The V and J genes are TRBV7-8 and TRBJ2-1, with 9 bases lining up with TRBD1. This TCR came from an adult woman who had mild COVID-19 (a few samples of this study predate the infection). Cell type and time point are not known. The specimen sequenced was PBMCs or a T cell subset sorted from them (not recorded which). The CDR3 sequence: CASSFHRGLYNEQFF. The DNA of the CDR3 is TGTGCCAGCAGCTTCCACAGGGGGCTCTACAATGAGCAGTTCTTC.